One and the same sample provided the 4 T cell receptor beta chains below, sequenced in a study of OX40 agonist ivuxolimab in advanced cancers. Libraries were prepared by immunoSEQ multiplex PCR; TCRdb keeps only in-frame clonotypes and omits some of them. The sample lists some 84,000 clones, approximately 89% occurring once. The source material was CD4+ or CD8+ T cells sorted from blood, sampled in a trial of the OX40 agonist ivuxolimab. All receptors come from an adult with an advanced solid tumor such as melanoma, head and neck, liver or kidney cancer.

J is TRBJ2-1 and V is TRBV15, with TRBD2 identical over 9 bases. CDR1 is LNHNV and CDR2 is YYDKDF in the germline V gene (reference sequence). V shed 0 bases, J shed 7 bases, and the junction held 1 base outside the gene matches. This CDR3 has 14 amino acids. CDR3 DNA: TGTGCCACCAGCAGAGATGCGGGAGGGAATGAGCAGTTCTTC. This sequence encodes CATSRDAGGNEQFF.

The rearrangement uses TRBV9 and TRBJ2-7, with D unresolved. The V end was cut by 2 bases, the J end by 6 bases, with 12 bases between. The CDR3 loop spans 13 amino acids. CDR1 and CDR2 (germline): SGDLS, YYNGEE. This CDR3 is CASSVVQAGEQYF. The DNA of the CDR3 is TGTGCCAGCAGCGTCGTTCAAGCAGGCGAGCAGTACTTC.

This rearrangement joins TRBV7-2 to TRBJ2-2; D gene unclear. V was clipped by 6 bases and J by 2 bases, with 10 bases between them. Germline V gene lookup returns CDR1 SGHTA and CDR2 FQGNSA. The CDR3 consists of 14 residues. The CDR3 DNA follows: TGTGCCAGCAGGCGACTGGTTAACACCGGGGAGCTGTTTTTT. This encodes CASRRLVNTGELFF.

This chain uses TRBV7-2 with TRBJ2-7; 9 bases map to TRBD1. With 2 bases clipped from V and 7 bases from J, the junction kept 3 bases outside the gene matches. Germline V gene sequence: CDR1 SGHTA, CDR2 FQGNSA. The CDR3 is 13 amino acids. The CDR3 spells CASSLFDRGEQYF. The CDR3 coding sequence is TGTGCCAGCAGCTTATTTGACAGGGGGGAGCAGTACTTC.